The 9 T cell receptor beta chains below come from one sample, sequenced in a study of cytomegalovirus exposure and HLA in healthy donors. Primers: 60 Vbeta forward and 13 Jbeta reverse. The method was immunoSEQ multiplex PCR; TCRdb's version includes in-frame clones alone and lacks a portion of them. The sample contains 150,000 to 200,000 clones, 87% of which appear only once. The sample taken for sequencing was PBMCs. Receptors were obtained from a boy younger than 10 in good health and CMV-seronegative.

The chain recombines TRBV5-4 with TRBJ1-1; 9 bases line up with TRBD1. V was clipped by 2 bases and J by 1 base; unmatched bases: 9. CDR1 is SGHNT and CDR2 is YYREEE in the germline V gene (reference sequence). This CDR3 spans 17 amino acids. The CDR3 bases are TGTGCCAGCAGCTTATGGGACAGGGTGATCGAGAACACTGAAGCTTTCTTT. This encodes CASSLWDRVIENTEAFF.

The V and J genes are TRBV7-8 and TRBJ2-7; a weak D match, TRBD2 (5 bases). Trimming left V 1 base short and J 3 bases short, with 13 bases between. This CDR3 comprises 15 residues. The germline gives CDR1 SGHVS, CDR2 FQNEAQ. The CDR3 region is CASSLVSGGFYEQYF. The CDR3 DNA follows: TGTGCCAGCAGCTTAGTATCCGGCGGGTTCTACGAGCAGTACTTC. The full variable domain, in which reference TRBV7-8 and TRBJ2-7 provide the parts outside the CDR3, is GAGVSQSPRYKVAKRGQDVALRCDPISGHVSLFWYQQALGQGPEFLTYFQNEAQLDKSGLPSDRFFAERPEGSVSTLKIQRTQQEDSAVYLCASSLVSGGFYEQYFGPGTRLTVT.

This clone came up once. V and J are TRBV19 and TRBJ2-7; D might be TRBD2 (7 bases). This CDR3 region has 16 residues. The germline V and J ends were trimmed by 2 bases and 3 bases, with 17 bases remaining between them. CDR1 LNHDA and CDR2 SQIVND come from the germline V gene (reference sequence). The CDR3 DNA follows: TGTGCCAGTAGTATACAGGGGAGGGGATCGTTCTACGAGCAGTACTTC. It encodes CASSIQGRGSFYEQYF.

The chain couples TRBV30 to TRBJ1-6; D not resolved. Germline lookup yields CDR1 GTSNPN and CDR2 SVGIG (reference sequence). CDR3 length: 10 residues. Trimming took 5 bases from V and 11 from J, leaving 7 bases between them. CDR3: CAWLGPPLHF. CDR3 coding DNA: TGTGCCTGGCTCGGTCCACCCCTCCACTTT.

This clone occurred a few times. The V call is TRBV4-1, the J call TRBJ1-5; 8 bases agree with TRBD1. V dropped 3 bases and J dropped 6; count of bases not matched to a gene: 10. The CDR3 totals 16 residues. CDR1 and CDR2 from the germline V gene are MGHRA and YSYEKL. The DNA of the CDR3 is TGCGCCAGCAGCCAGGACAGGGTACCCATCGGTCAGCCCCAGCATTTT. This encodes CASSQDRVPIGQPQHF.

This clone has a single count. Here the CDR3 DNA reads TGTGCCAGCAGCTTTCAGGGGGCTGGGGCCAACGTCCTGACTTTC. Translated: CASSFQGAGANVLTF. V and J are TRBV11-2 and TRBJ2-6; 7 nucleotides agree with TRBD1. Trimming cost V 3 bases and J 2 bases; bases outside gene matches: 1. The CDR3 is 15 amino acids. In germline, CDR1 is SGHAT, CDR2 FQNNGV.

This chain's CDR3 is CSARWEGEAFF. For the CDR3, the DNA is TGCAGTGCTAGATGGGAGGGTGAAGCTTTCTTT. The rearrangement links TRBV20-1 to TRBJ1-1; no firm D call. Trimming removed 2 bases from V and 7 bases from J, with 8 bases in between. CDR3 length: 11 amino acids. Germline V gene sequence: CDR1 DFQATT, CDR2 SNEGSKA (reference sequence).

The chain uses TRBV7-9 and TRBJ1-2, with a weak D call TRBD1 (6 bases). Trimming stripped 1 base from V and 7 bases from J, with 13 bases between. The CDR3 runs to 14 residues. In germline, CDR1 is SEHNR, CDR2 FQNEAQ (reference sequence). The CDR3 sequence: CASSLVATGFGYTF. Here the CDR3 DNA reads TGTGCCAGCAGCTTAGTCGCAACAGGGTTTGGCTACACCTTC.

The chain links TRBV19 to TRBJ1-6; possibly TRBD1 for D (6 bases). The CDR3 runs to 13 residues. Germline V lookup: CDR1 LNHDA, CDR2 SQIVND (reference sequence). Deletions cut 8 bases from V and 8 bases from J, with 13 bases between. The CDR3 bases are TGTGCCAGTTCCGCACAGGGAGATTCACCCCTCCACTTT. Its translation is CASSAQGDSPLHF. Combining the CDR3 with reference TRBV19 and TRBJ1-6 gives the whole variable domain DGGITQSPKYLFRKEGQNVTLSCEQNLNHDAMYWYRQDPGQGLRLIYYSQIVNDFQKGDIAEGYSVSREKKESFPLTVTSAQKNPTAFYLCASSAQGDSPLHFGNGTRLTVT.